Listed here are 6 T cell receptor beta chains from one sample, sequenced in a study of T cell changes during pregnancy in multiple sclerosis. Clones were sequenced by immunoSEQ multiplex PCR, and TCRdb holds only the in-frame ones, with some missing. The top ten hold about 0.45% of the sample, which has fewer than 40,000 clones, around 91% seen once. The input for sequencing was CD4+ T cells from peripheral blood mononuclear cells, taken in the second trimester of pregnancy. Source of these receptors: a female donor in good health, enrolled as a control in a pregnancy study.

The chain couples TRBV7-9 to TRBJ2-5; possibly TRBD2 for D (6 bases). Germline CDR1 reads SEHNR; CDR2 reads FQNEAQ (reference sequence). This CDR3 spans 14 amino acids. V was trimmed by 0 bases and J by 1 base, leaving 6 bases between them. In nucleotides, the CDR3 is TGTGCCAGCAGCTTAGCGGGGGGCCAAGAGACCCAGTACTTC. It encodes CASSLAGGQETQYF.

The chain is built from TRBV29-1 and TRBJ2-1; D is ambiguous. This CDR3 spans 16 amino acids. Germline CDR1 is SQVTM and CDR2 is ANQGSEA. Deletions cut 4 bases from V and 3 bases from J, with 19 bases between. The CDR3 nucleotides are TGCAGCGTTGCACGAGGTCTGGCGGAGTTCTACAATGAGCAGTTCTTC. Protein: CSVARGLAEFYNEQFF.

The chain has TRBV21-1 and TRBJ2-7; TRBD2, the table's D call, lacks a check against the DNA. TRBV21-1 is assigned pseudogene status. The CDR3 runs 16 residues. The CDR3 DNA sequence: TGTGCCAGCAGCAAACAAGCGGGCCAGACTTCCTACGAGCAGTACTTC. Amino acid sequence: CASSKQAGQTSYEQYF.

In DNA form, the CDR3 reads TGTGCCTGGGGGCCATCAGCGGGTGAAGCTTTCTTT. Translation: CAWGPSAGEAFF. V is TRBV30 and J is TRBJ1-1, with D uncertain. The V gene's germline CDR1 is GTSNPN and CDR2 SVGIG (reference sequence). The V and J ends lost 5 bases and 7 bases respectively, with 14 bases between them. This CDR3 comprises 12 residues.

CDR3 coding DNA: TGTGCCAGCAGTCAAGGACACTCTAACTATGGCTACACCTTC. Translation gives CASSQGHSNYGYTF. This chain connects TRBV11-2 to TRBJ1-2; maybe TRBD1 (5 bases). This CDR3 is 14 amino acids long. V was clipped by 6 bases and J by 0 bases, with 11 bases between them. Germline V gene sequence: CDR1 SGHAT, CDR2 FQNNGV.

The chain has TRBV10-3 and TRBJ1-1, with D hard to call. Germline V gives CDR1 ENHRY, CDR2 SYGVKD. V lost 0 bases to trimming and J lost 1 base, with 9 bases between them. The CDR3 is 15 amino acids. DNA of the CDR3: TGTGCCATCAGTGAGTCGGGCAGGAAGAACACTGAAGCTTTCTTT. Translated, it gives CAISESGRKNTEAFF.